The rows below give T cell receptor beta chains drawn from one sample of a study of memory CD4+ T cells and cytomegalovirus serostatus. Using immunoSEQ multiplex PCR, the repertoire was profiled, and TCRdb retains in-frame clones only, with some absent. The table includes about 82,000 clones, 75% to 90% detected once. The sample comprised memory CD4+ T cells from blood. These receptors were collected from an adult in good health and CMV-seronegative. The CDR3 runs from the conserved cysteine through the conserved F or W. The D gene is left open where the match is weak. Clone size is given for some rows only: seen once, a few or many times, or a class if the clone is expanded.

TGCGCCAGCAGCCAAGCCGAGGGCGGGCGTTCACCCCTCCACTTT | CASSQAEGGRSPLHF | TRBV4-3 | - | - | TRBJ1-6
TGTGCCAGCAGCTTTCCCGCAGGGGTTGGTACAGATACGCAGTATTTT | CASSFPAGVGTDTQYF | TRBV5-4 | - | - | TRBJ2-3
TGTGCCAGCAGCCTCCAATCGGGGAGCTCCTATAATTCACCCCTCCACTTT | CASSLQSGSSYNSPLHF | TRBV11-2 | - | - | TRBJ1-6
TGTGCCAGCAGACCCTTAAGGAACACTGAAGCTTTCTTT | CASRPLRNTEAFF | TRBV7-2 | - | - | TRBJ1-1
TGTGCCAGCGGCCCGAGCCGGGGGGAAAAACTGTTTTTT | CASGPSRGEKLFF | TRBV11-2 | - | - | TRBJ1-4
TGTGCCAGCAGTTTATACTCCCCGGGCACAGGGTTGTCACCCCTCCACTTT | CASSLYSPGTGLSPLHF | TRBV27 | - | - | TRBJ1-6
TGTGCCAGCAGCTTAGTGATAGGGGCCTACGAGCAGTACTTC | CASSLVIGAYEQYF | TRBV7-2 | - | once | TRBJ2-7
TGTGCCAGCAGTCCCGGGCGCGGTGTTATCGATGAGCAGTTCTTC | CASSPGRGVIDEQFF | TRBV6-6 | - | - | TRBJ2-1
TGTGCCAGCAGTTCCCGGGACTGGCTGGAAGTGACCCAGTACTTC | CASSSRDWLEVTQYF | TRBV28 | - | - | TRBJ2-5
TGTGCCAGCAGCTCAAATACCGGGGAAAAACTGTTTTTT | CASSSNTGEKLFF | TRBV7-3 | - | once | TRBJ1-4
TGTGCCAGCAGTTACTCGATCAATCAGCCCCAGCATTTT | CASSYSINQPQHF | TRBV6-5 | - | - | TRBJ1-5
TGTGCCAGCAGTGAGGGCAATCAAGACTACGAGCAGTACTTC | CASSEGNQDYEQYF | TRBV6-1 | - | - | TRBJ2-7
TGCGCCAGCAGCTTGAGGGGGGGCCGTAGGGATGAGCAGTTCTTC | CASSLRGGRRDEQFF | TRBV5-1 | - | once | TRBJ2-1
TGTGCCAGCAGTTTTACCGGGGGATTGGGCTACACCTTC | CASSFTGGLGYTF | TRBV27 | - | - | TRBJ1-2
TGTGCCAGCAGCTTGGCAGGGGGCGAAAAACTGTTTTTT | CASSLAGGEKLFF | TRBV5-5 | TRBD1 | - | TRBJ1-4
TGTGCCAGCAGCTTAGAGGTCAAAACGACCCAGTACTTC | CASSLEVKTTQYF | TRBV7-3 | - | - | TRBJ2-5
TGTGCCAGCAGCTTCTACAGGGCAACTAATGAAAAACTGTTTTTT | CASSFYRATNEKLFF | TRBV5-6 | - | once | TRBJ1-4
TGTGCCAGCACCCGGACAGGACCCAACTATGGCTACACCTTC | CASTRTGPNYGYTF | TRBV2 | TRBD1 | - | TRBJ1-2
TGTGCCAGCAGCCAAGGGACATACCTAGACACCGGGGAGCTGTTTTTT | CASSQGTYLDTGELFF | TRBV4-2 | - | - | TRBJ2-2
TGCGCCAGCACTTTTACAGAAGAGACCCAGTACTTC | CASTFTEETQYF | TRBV10-2 | - | - | TRBJ2-5
TGCAGCGCCGCGGACGGTAGCAATCAGCCCCAGCATTTT | CSAADGSNQPQHF | TRBV29-1 | - | - | TRBJ1-5
TGCAGTGCTAGCCCTACTAGCGGGGAGGCCTTC | CSASPTSGEAF | TRBV20-1 | TRBD2 | - | TRBJ2-7
TGTGCCTGGAGTGTAGCGGCAGGAGCCAATCAGCCCCAGCATTTT | CAWSVAAGANQPQHF | TRBV30 | - | - | TRBJ1-5
TGTGCCAGCAGTCCTTTACGACAGGGTGGGAATCAGCCCCAGCATTTT | CASSPLRQGGNQPQHF | TRBV28 | TRBD1 | once | TRBJ1-5
TGTGCCAGCAGCTTAAACGCGGGGGCCGGCTACGAGCAGTACTTC | CASSLNAGAGYEQYF | TRBV7-3 | - | - | TRBJ2-7
TGTGCCAGCAGCTTAGACGGGACAGGGCCAGATACGCAGTATTTT | CASSLDGTGPDTQYF | TRBV7-6 | TRBD1 | - | TRBJ2-3
TGTGCCAGCAGCTTTTCCCCGACAGGGAATCAGCCCCAGCATTTT | CASSFSPTGNQPQHF | TRBV7-2 | TRBD1 | - | TRBJ1-5
TGTGCCAGCAGCTTAGCTTCAACCGGGACCGAGCAGTACTTC | CASSLASTGTEQYF | TRBV7-9 | - | - | TRBJ2-7
TGTGCCAGCAGGCCCCCGGGACAGGTGAATCAGCCCCAGCATTTT | CASRPPGQVNQPQHF | TRBV6-5 | TRBD1 | - | TRBJ1-5
TGTGCTAGCAGCTCCTCCAAGGGGACAGGGAGTTTACCCGGGGAGCTGTTTTTT | CASSSSKGTGSLPGELFF | TRBV7-7 | TRBD1 | - | TRBJ2-2
TGTGCCAGCAGCTTAGCGATGAACACTGAAGCTTTCTTT | CASSLAMNTEAFF | TRBV7-2 | - | - | TRBJ1-1
TGTGCCAGCAGTTACTCGACAACAGGAGGTCAGCCCCAGCATTTT | CASSYSTTGGQPQHF | TRBV6-5 | - | many | TRBJ1-5
TGTGCTAGCAGCTTGTACGGGAACCCCGGGGAGCTGTTTTTT | CASSLYGNPGELFF | TRBV7-7 | - | - | TRBJ2-2
TGTGCCAGCTCCCCTTCTTCTGGGTTAACCGAGCAGTACTTC | CASSPSSGLTEQYF | TRBV18 | - | - | TRBJ2-7
TGTGCTAGTGGTTTGTCGCCCGGTATCGGCGAGCAGTACTTC | CASGLSPGIGEQYF | TRBV12-5 | - | - | TRBJ2-7
TGTGCCTGGAGCCTCCAATCTGGGGGCTACACCTTC | CAWSLQSGGYTF | TRBV30 | - | - | TRBJ1-2
TGCAGCGTTGAGGGAGGAAACACCATATATTTT | CSVEGGNTIYF | TRBV29-1 | - | - | TRBJ1-3
TGCGCCAGCAGCTTCCAGGGATCGATCTCCTATAATTCACCCCTCCACTTT | CASSFQGSISYNSPLHF | TRBV5-1 | - | - | TRBJ1-6
TGTGCCAGCAGTTTATCCCCGGGGCCGACTTCACCCCTCCACTTT | CASSLSPGPTSPLHF | TRBV27 | - | once | TRBJ1-6
TGTGCCAGCAGCTTAGAATTCAGGTCGCTGAACACTGAAGCTTTCTTT | CASSLEFRSLNTEAFF | TRBV7-8 | - | - | TRBJ1-1
TGTGCCAGCAGCTTAAAAGGGTCGAGTTGGAACTATGGCTACACCTTC | CASSLKGSSWNYGYTF | TRBV7-8 | - | - | TRBJ1-2
TGCGCCAGCAGTGAGTCGGGATTTTCCTACGAGCAGTACTTC | CASSESGFSYEQYF | TRBV10-1 | - | - | TRBJ2-7
TGTGCCAGCAGCACAGACCCTCGCCGGGACGGTGAAGCTTTCTTT | CASSTDPRRDGEAFF | TRBV9 | - | medium-sized | TRBJ1-1
TGTGCCAGCAGCGCAGGGACTAGCGTGCATACGCAGTATTTT | CASSAGTSVHTQYF | TRBV9 | TRBD2 | - | TRBJ2-3
TGTGCCAGCCACGGGCAGGGTTGGGATGAGCAGTTCTTC | CASHGQGWDEQFF | TRBV19 | - | - | TRBJ2-1
TGTGCCATCAGTGATCCCGGACAGGGGGGGAACACTGAAGCTTTCTTT | CAISDPGQGGNTEAFF | TRBV10-3 | TRBD1 | - | TRBJ1-1
TGTGCCAGCTCCGGACAGGGGGGCAATCAGCCCCAGCATTTT | CASSGQGGNQPQHF | TRBV27 | TRBD1 | - | TRBJ1-5
TGCAGCGTGTTGTGGACTATGAACACTGAAGCTTTCTTT | CSVLWTMNTEAFF | TRBV29-1 | - | - | TRBJ1-1
TGTGCCAGCAGCCAAACAGGGTTGGTAAGCTATGGCTACACCTTC | CASSQTGLVSYGYTF | TRBV4-2 | - | once | TRBJ1-2
TGTGCCAGCAGAGGGACAGGGCGGGGGTTTGAGCAGTACTTC | CASRGTGRGFEQYF | TRBV2 | TRBD1 | - | TRBJ2-7
TGTGCTAGTGGTTTGAGGGGGACTAGCGGGATTGAAGAGACCCAGTACTTC | CASGLRGTSGIEETQYF | TRBV12-5 | TRBD2 | - | TRBJ2-5
TGTGCCAGCAGCACGGGTGGACAGGGAGTCGAAAAACTGTTTTTT | CASSTGGQGVEKLFF | TRBV5-4 | TRBD1 | - | TRBJ1-4
TGTGCCAGCAGGAGGGACAGGGGTCCGAAAGGCTACACCTTC | CASRRDRGPKGYTF | TRBV6-5 | TRBD1 | - | TRBJ1-2
TGTGCCAGCAGCTTGAACGTGGGACAGGGTGGGATGAACACTGAAGCTTTCTTT | CASSLNVGQGGMNTEAFF | TRBV5-6 | TRBD1 | once | TRBJ1-1